This T cell receptor beta chain was recorded in a study of shared clonotypes between healthy human individuals. Across the study: The plates for each donor numbered three CD4 naive, three CD4 memory, two CD8 naive and one CD8 memory. Study-wide results and limits: Around 5.4% of naive CD4 clonotypes were common to a few donors. A generally larger estimated richness was seen in naive subsets than in memory subsets.

The naive CD8 subset, CD45RO-negative cells positively selected for CCR7, excluded terminally differentiated effector memory CD45RA+ cells. The donor population consisted of healthy HIV-negative adults with no recent acute infections or vaccinations. Method: immunoSEQ multiplex PCR; TCRdb's copy keeps in-frame clones and lacks some. The table lists about 2 million clones, roughly 94% of them singletons. As regards this clone: Its antigen is as yet unknown.

CDR1 is SGHRS and CDR2 is YFSETQ in the germline V gene. The CDR3 runs 15 residues. Trimming pared 10 bases from V and 0 bases from J, leaving 17 bases between. The TCR was taken from a man younger than 35 in good health. This chain links TRBV5-1 with TRBJ1-3; D uncertain. Material for sequencing was naive CD8+ T cells sorted from blood. DNA of the CDR3: TGCGCCCTGCCGGCAGTCCCAAACTCTGGAAACACCATATATTTT. Its translation is CALPAVPNSGNTIYF.